The 19 T cell receptor beta chains below all came from one sample that was sequenced in a study of blood T cell repertoires in COVID-19. Method: immunoSEQ multiplex PCR; TCRdb's copy keeps in-frame clones and lacks some. The sample carries around 320,000 clones, approximately 88% recorded once. The sequenced sample consisted of peripheral blood. The receptors come from a woman younger than 45 who had recovered from COVID-19.

V and J are TRBV30 and TRBJ2-3; 16 positions agree with TRBD2. The CDR3 spans 18 residues. With 2 bases clipped from V and 1 base from J, the junction kept 6 bases outside the gene matches. Per germline, CDR1 GTSNPN and CDR2 SVGIG (reference sequence). The CDR3 protein is CAWSPGTSGGGRTDTQYF. In DNA form, the CDR3 reads TGTGCCTGGAGTCCTGGGACTAGCGGGGGGGGTCGCACAGATACGCAGTATTTT.

This clone showed up just once. The chain is built from TRBV28 and TRBJ1-1; D is undetermined. CDR1 MDHEN and CDR2 SYDVKM come from the germline V gene. This CDR3 comprises 13 residues. Between the trimmed V and J ends, which lost 5 bases and 4 bases, there was a span of 11 bases. For the CDR3, the DNA is TGTGCCAGCAGTCGTCCTCTAGGCACTGAAGCTTTCTTT. Translation gives CASSRPLGTEAFF.

This chain links TRBV6-4 with TRBJ1-6; D may be TRBD1 (6 bases). The CDR3 is made up of 14 amino acids. The V and J ends lost 6 bases and 5 bases respectively, with 11 bases between them. CDR1 MRHNA and CDR2 SNTAGT come from the germline V gene. In DNA, the CDR3 is TGTGCCAGCAGACCGGACAGTAATAATTCACCCCTCCACTTT. Translated, it gives CASRPDSNNSPLHF.

The gene calls are TRBV4-2 and TRBJ2-7; the D is unclear. There are 13 residues in the CDR3. The V end was cut by 1 base, the J end by 0 bases, with 4 bases between. Germline CDR1 and CDR2: LGHNA and YNFKEQ. The CDR3: CASSQVSSYEQYF. The CDR3 DNA reads as TGTGCCAGCAGCCAAGTTAGCTCCTACGAGCAGTACTTC.

This clone was seen a single time. The chain joins TRBV19 to TRBJ1-5; tentative D call: TRBD1 (5 bases). This CDR3 contains 17 residues. Trimming stripped 3 bases from V and 6 bases from J, with 21 bases between. Germline V gives CDR1 LNHDA, CDR2 SQIVND (reference sequence). As DNA, the CDR3 is TGTGCCAGTAGTATCCGCGGGACTCAAAAGGTTGCTCAGCCCCAGCATTTT. Residues: CASSIRGTQKVAQPQHF.

V and J are TRBV2 and TRBJ1-2, with TRBD1 matching 8 bases. Trimming cost V 2 bases and J 3 bases; bases outside gene matches: 8. Germline V gene lookup returns CDR1 SNHLY and CDR2 FYNNEI. The CDR3 sequence is 16 residues long. CDR3 amino acids: CASSEIVRTGHYGYTF. Written as DNA, the CDR3 is TGTGCCAGCAGTGAAATAGTAAGGACAGGGCACTATGGCTACACCTTC.

This chain links TRBV11-2 with TRBJ2-7; 9 bases agree with TRBD2. V shed 8 bases and J 3 bases; nucleotides not matched to a gene: 5. Germline V gene data show CDR1 as SGHAT and CDR2 as FQNNGV. The CDR3 length is 13 residues. CDR3 DNA: TGTGCCAGCTGTCTAGCGGGGTACTACGAGCAGTACTTC. It translates to CASCLAGYYEQYF.

The CDR3 region is CASSKGQSNQPQHF. CDR3 coding DNA: TGTGCCAGCAGTAAGGGACAGTCCAATCAGCCCCAGCATTTT. The chain joins TRBV2 to TRBJ1-5; 7 nucleotides align to TRBD1. This CDR3 is 14 amino acids long. With 5 bases clipped from V and 3 bases from J, the junction kept 4 bases outside the gene matches. Looked up from germline, CDR1 is SNHLY and CDR2 is FYNNEI.

This chain uses TRBV4-1 with TRBJ1-1, with unresolved D. V was clipped by 0 bases and J by 1 base, with 6 bases between them. The germline V gene encodes CDR1 MGHRA and CDR2 YSYEKL. The CDR3 totals 14 residues. Written as DNA, the CDR3 is TGCGCCAGCAGCCAAGAGTTGCGGAACACTGAAGCTTTCTTT. This encodes CASSQELRNTEAFF.

The chain uses TRBV15 and TRBJ1-2, with D unclear. V was shortened by 0 bases and J by 3 bases, with 8 bases between the two germline ends. Germline V lookup: CDR1 LNHNV, CDR2 YYDKDF (reference sequence). The CDR3 is 14 residues long. CDR3 nucleotides: TGTGCCACCAGCAGAGAGGTTGGAGACTATGGCTACACCTTC. Its translation: CATSREVGDYGYTF. Using reference TRBV15 and TRBJ1-2 for the parts outside the CDR3, the full variable domain is DAMVIQNPRYQVTQFGKPVTLSCSQTLNHNVMYWYQQKSSQAPKLLFHYYDKDFNNEADTPDNFQSRRPNTSFCFLDIRSPGLGDTAMYLCATSREVGDYGYTFGSGTRLTVV.

This chain connects TRBV3-1 (or the pseudogene TRBV3-2) to TRBJ2-7, with D perhaps matching TRBD2 (5 bases). With 3 bases removed from V and 6 bases from J, the gap between germline ends came to 12 bases. Germline CDR1 and CDR2: LGHDT and YNNKEL (reference sequence). CDR3 length equals 13 residues. The chain's CDR3 is CASSQAGESEQYF. Written as DNA, the CDR3 is TGTGCCAGCAGCCAGGCGGGTGAAAGCGAGCAGTACTTC.

The chain recombines TRBV30 with TRBJ1-2, with 8 bases matching TRBD1. The junction had 8 bases not matched to a gene; V was cut back by 2 bases and J by 3 bases. CDR1 GTSNPN and CDR2 SVGIG come from the germline V gene (reference sequence). The CDR3 covers 15 residues. The CDR3 region is CAWSRQGMRDYGYTF. CDR3 sequence (DNA): TGTGCCTGGAGTAGACAGGGGATGAGGGACTATGGCTACACCTTC.

This chain joins TRBV10-3 and TRBJ2-7, with 10 bases identical to TRBD1. The CDR3 is 14 amino acids. The ends lost 6 bases at V and 2 bases at J; junction bases unmatched: 4. Germline values: CDR1 ENHRY, CDR2 SYGVKD. CDR3 residues: CAISPGQGTYEQYF. CDR3 bases: TGTGCCATCAGCCCGGGACAGGGGACCTACGAGCAGTACTTC.

In its sample, this clone was seen a few times. The chain recombines TRBV5-1 with TRBJ1-1; a weak D match, TRBD1 (5 bases). The V end was cut by 0 bases, the J end by 5 bases, with 14 bases between. The length of the CDR3 is 15 residues. CDR1 and CDR2 from the germline V gene are SGHRS and YFSETQ. This chain's CDR3 is CASSLVPGRGTEAFF. The CDR3 nucleotides read TGCGCCAGCAGCTTGGTTCCGGGGCGGGGTACTGAAGCTTTCTTT. Full variable domain (outside the CDR3, taken from reference TRBV5-1 and TRBJ1-1): KAGVTQTPRYLIKTRGQQVTLSCSPISGHRSVSWYQQTPGQGLQFLFEYFSETQRNKGNFPGRFSGRQFSNSRSEMNVSTLELGDSALYLCASSLVPGRGTEAFFGQGTRLTVV.

V is TRBV19 and J is TRBJ1-1; 11 bases map to TRBD1. CDR3 size: 16 residues. With V trimmed by 4 bases and J by 10 bases, 14 bases remained unmatched. Looked up from germline, CDR1 is LNHDA and CDR2 is SQIVND (reference sequence). CDR3 sequence: CASSKTSGQGAVRAFF. In DNA, the CDR3 is TGTGCCAGTAGTAAGACAAGTGGACAGGGGGCCGTAAGAGCTTTCTTT.

V usage is TRBV19 and J usage is TRBJ1-5, with D possibly TRBD1 on 6 matching bases. V dropped 3 bases and J dropped 1 base, with 13 bases sitting between them. Germline values: CDR1 LNHDA, CDR2 SQIVND (reference sequence). The CDR3 is 16 residues long. CDR3 residues: CASSMPFGQSNQPQHF. The CDR3 bases are TGTGCCAGTAGTATGCCTTTCGGACAGAGCAATCAGCCCCAGCATTTT.

This rearrangement joins TRBV27 to TRBJ2-1; the D gene is possibly TRBD1 (6 bases). This CDR3 is 20 amino acids long. Trimming removed 7 bases from V and 3 bases from J, with 31 bases in between. Per germline, CDR1 MNHEY and CDR2 SMNVEV (reference sequence). Here the CDR3 reads CASKQLKDYSRQENYNEQFF. The CDR3 coding sequence is TGTGCCAGCAAACAACTCAAGGATTATTCGCGACAGGAGAACTACAATGAGCAGTTCTTC.

J is TRBJ2-7 and V is TRBV28; no firm D call. The CDR3 runs to 11 residues. The germline CDR1 and CDR2 sequences are MDHEN and SYDVKM. Trimming took 5 bases from V and 6 from J, leaving 8 bases between them. This CDR3 is CASSDGSEQYF. Written as DNA, the CDR3 is TGTGCCAGCAGTGACGGGTCCGAGCAGTACTTC.

The J gene is TRBJ1-2, the V gene TRBV18; D unclear. CDR1 KGHSH and CDR2 LQKENI come from the germline V gene. The V end was cut by 2 bases, the J end by 4 bases, with 11 bases between. This CDR3 has 14 residues. CDR3 DNA: TGTGCCAGCTCACCAGCGGGAGACCTCTATGGCTACACCTTC. It translates to CASSPAGDLYGYTF.